This paragraph covers one TCR beta chain sequence. This clone occurred once. Its antigen remains unidentified. No base quality values were provided; no much bigger clone lies one nucleotide off. These data are taken from a study of blood T cell repertoires in COVID-19 (dated by TCRdb to 2020 to 2022). In terms of the full investigation: Samples covering the acute and convalescent phases of COVID-19 were provided by collaborators in the United States, Italy and Spain. The material from the prospective study consisted of cDNA or gDNA derived from T cells, B-cell-depleted T cells, or PBMCs. The repertoires were released in a freely available public database meant as a resource for research on the immune response to SARS-CoV-2. Subjects who had been exposed to COVID-19, were actively infected with it, or had recovered from it provided the deeply sampled blood TCRbeta repertoires that made up the dataset. Where HLA class I and class II types were available, the types were taken from metadata supplied by the sample provider, not from assay-based typing. The samples were drawn from two sources: the first 160 participants of the ongoing ImmuneRACE study, and some 1,300 subjects contributed by 6 global collaborators. Nearly every sample came with metadata listing a de-identified subject ID, COVID-19 status, age in years and sex. General findings and caveats noted by the study authors: How much clinical and demographic metadata was included differed by source and by participant, and the metadata was provided uncurated.

The immunoSEQ Assay, a bias-controlled multiplex PCR, was used to amplify TCRbeta CDR3 regions from genomic DNA. The authors processed their data as follows. Nucleated cell counts per sample were estimated from amplification of reference gene primers within the assay. To quantify the absolute abundance of each unique TCRbeta CDR3 rearrangement, sequence reads were collapsed and filtered. For each sample, productive Simpson clonality was calculated as the square root of Simpson's diversity index across productive rearrangements. TCRdb's version of the immuneACCESS table is confined to in-frame rearrangements and falls short of the full clone set. An unresolved V gene accounts for under half of the shortfall where checked; the remainder is of unknown origin. The DNA was the basis for D and trimming; V, J and clone size are from that table. Present in this sample are fewer than 700,000 clones, 85% to 90% of which were seen just once. 7.8% of the sample lies in the top ten.

One collaborating source in Seattle enrolled patients while the patients were actively infected and followed the patients over time throughout the course of disease. Collaborating institutions collected whole blood in K2EDTA tubes following their own protocols. For TCRbeta analysis, collaborator samples were shipped as frozen whole blood, as isolated PBMCs, or as DNA extracted from either sample type. CDR1 and CDR2, per the germline V gene (reference sequence), are LGHDT and YNNKEL. Including cysteine and phenylalanine, the CDR3 has 13 amino acids. The only DNA kept is the CDR3, 39 bases in frame from the first base. The V end loses 4 bases and the J end loses 4 bases, and a stretch of 8 bases separates them.

The rearrangement combines TRBV3-1 (or the pseudogene TRBV3-2) with TRBJ1-3; the D gene lacks a confident call. Sequencing was performed on peripheral blood. The TCR originated in a woman in her fifties or sixties with COVID-19, enrolled during active disease. The CDR3 reads as follows: CASSPPLGNTIYF. The nucleotides read TGTGCCAGCAGCCCTCCCTTAGGAAACACCATATATTTT.